This T cell receptor (beta chain) was identified in a study of T cell repertoires in cytomegalovirus infection. Study in general: Recently identified HLA-C-restricted and well-studied HLA-B-restricted CMV epitopes were used. CMV infection together with matching HLA type was indicated by public TCR beta signatures. Study-wide findings and caveats: Within the response measured ex vivo, HLA-C-restricted CMV-specific TCR beta clonotypes were dominant. Cumulative public TCR beta family frequency identified CMV carriers with the relevant HLA.

TCRdb reprocessed the reads with MiXCR, giving one entry per CDR3 protein. The sample includes approximately 110,000 distinct CDR3 sequences, about 30% of them seen just once. Turning to this clonotype: Its antigen is unidentified.

The sequence was collected from a human donor in good health (CMV status not recorded). Some clones in this sample may be carry-over from other donors' samples. Sequencing was performed on CD8+ T cells from cultured PBMCs, taken from culture after CMV antigen stimulation.

CDR3 protein: CASSPRGFLNTEAFF. For the CDR3, the DNA is TGCGCCAGCTCTCCGAGGGGATTTTTGAACACTGAAGCTTTCTTT. The rearrangement links TRBV10-2 to TRBJ1-1; a weak D match, TRBD1 (5 bases). The CDR3 length is 15 residues. The germline V gene has CDR1 WSHSY and CDR2 SAAADI. The ends were cut back, 8 bases at V and 0 bases at J, with 16 bases in the middle.